This TCR beta chain was sequenced during a study of beta chain features in type 1 diabetes. Points from the study as a whole: Shorter TCRB CDR3s, moderately but significantly so, marked every one of the four CD4+ subsets in Type 1 diabetes patients.

On this clone: Its target is unknown.

Per the germline V gene, CDR1 is LNHDA and CDR2 is SQIVND (reference sequence). Trimming stripped 4 bases from V and 0 bases from J, with 9 bases between. This CDR3 comprises 15 residues. Expressed TCRB transcripts were sequenced because the isolated RNA had all been reverse transcribed beforehand. Sequenced by immunoSEQ multiplex PCR; TCRdb stores in-frame clones only, minus some. The repertoire holds 230,000 or so clones, with around 16% as singletons. The chain recombines TRBV19 with TRBJ2-2; D perhaps matches TRBD1 (6 bases). The receptor was isolated from a man aged 25 to 40 with type 1 diabetes. Sequenced material: naive CD4+ T cells from blood. This CDR3 is CASSRQDTNTGELFF. For the CDR3, the DNA is TGTGCCAGTAGTAGACAGGACACGAACACCGGGGAGCTGTTTTTT.